These 10 T cell receptor beta chains originate from one sample sequenced in a study of vaccination and CD4 T cells after COVID-19. Their cognate antigens are unknown. Treatment of the sample: approximately nine-day PBMC culture with coronavirus spike peptide pools or control peptides (ViraFEST assay). Sequencing of DNA taken from cultured CD4+ T cells relied on the Oncomine TCR Beta short-read assay. TCRdb re-called the PCR reads through MiXCR, storing one row per CDR3 protein. The sample carries more than 9,500 distinct CDR3 sequences, over 70% recorded once. The sample taken for sequencing was CD4+ T cells from blood, cultured in vitro. The receptor source for this set is a human donor who had recovered from COVID-19.

To note about this clonotype: Possible read error: a much larger clone is one base away. This chain links TRBV19 with TRBJ1-1, with 8 nucleotides matching TRBD1. This CDR3 region has 15 residues. The V gene's germline CDR1 is LNHDA and CDR2 SQIVND (reference sequence). The DNA for the CDR3 is TGTGCCAGTGGTATTCTGTACAGGGGGAGGACTGAAGCTTTCTTT. As protein: CASGILYRGRTEAFF. Full variable domain (outside the CDR3, taken from reference TRBV19 and TRBJ1-1): DGGITQSPKYLFRKEGQNVTLSCEQNLNHDAMYWYRQDPGQGLRLIYYSQIVNDFQKGDIAEGYSVSREKKESFPLTVTSAQKNPTAFYLCASGILYRGRTEAFFGQGTRLTVV.

The chain couples TRBV7-6 to TRBJ1-4, with D uncertain. Trimming shortened V by 8 bases and J by 4 bases, and 5 bases separated the two germline ends. CDR3 size: 11 residues. Germline lookup yields CDR1 SGHVS and CDR2 FNYEAQ. This CDR3 reads CASLGNEKLFF. CDR3 sequence (DNA): TGTGCCAGCTTGGGTAATGAAAAACTGTTTTTT.

This clonotype came up once. The chain links TRBV6-5 to TRBJ1-6, with TRBD1 as a possible D gene (5 bases). The ends were cut back, 2 bases at V and 3 bases at J, with 14 bases in the middle. Germline lookup yields CDR1 MNHEY and CDR2 SVGAGI. The CDR3 loop spans 17 amino acids. This chain's CDR3 is CASSYGVRQIYNSPLHF. In DNA, the CDR3 is TGTGCCAGCAGTTACGGTGTGAGACAGATCTATAATTCACCCCTCCACTTT.

V usage is TRBV10-3 and J usage is TRBJ2-5; the D gene is possibly TRBD1 (6 bases). CDR1 is ENHRY, CDR2 SYGVKD, per germline. CDR3 length equals 14 residues. Between the trimmed V and J ends, which lost 5 bases and 5 bases, there was a span of 15 bases. This CDR3 is CAISLTDRSETQYF. DNA for the CDR3: TGTGCCATCAGTCTAACCGACAGGAGCGAGACCCAGTACTTC.

The CDR3 spells CASSPPKRAMNTEAFF. The CDR3 DNA sequence: TGTGCCAGCAGCCCCCCAAAAAGGGCCATGAACACTGAAGCTTTCTTT. The chain carries TRBV11-2 and TRBJ1-1, with D unresolved. CDR1 is SGHAT and CDR2 is FQNNGV in the germline V gene. V was cut by 5 bases and J by 0 bases, with 16 bases left in between. The CDR3 consists of 16 residues.

CDR3 protein: CASSYVGGANYGYTF. CDR3 in DNA: TGTGCCAGCAGTTACGTCGGGGGAGCTAACTATGGCTACACCTTC. The chain joins TRBV6-5 to TRBJ1-2; a weak D match, TRBD1 (5 bases). V was shortened by 2 bases and J by 0 bases, with 10 bases between the two germline ends. CDR1 and CDR2 (germline): MNHEY, SVGAGI. The CDR3 has 15 residues.

This clonotype was counted a few times. V and J are TRBV7-9 and TRBJ1-4; D is perhaps TRBD1 (6 bases). There are 15 residues in the CDR3. Trimming removed 6 bases from V and 3 bases from J, with 14 bases in between. Germline loops: CDR1 SEHNR, CDR2 FQNEAQ (reference sequence). Here the CDR3 reads CASSPMGAANEKLFF. CDR3 in DNA: TGTGCCAGCAGTCCCATGGGGGCGGCTAATGAAAAACTGTTTTTT. The full variable domain, in which reference TRBV7-9 and TRBJ1-4 provide the parts outside the CDR3, is DTGVSQNPRHKITKRGQNVTFRCDPISEHNRLYWYRQTLGQGPEFLTYFQNEAQLEKSRLLSDRFSAERPKGSFSTLEIQRTEQGDSAMYLCASSPMGAANEKLFFGSGTQLSVL.

The chain couples TRBV28 to TRBJ2-5; 11 bases agree with TRBD2. V trimming: 8 bases; J trimming: 4 bases; junction bases outside the gene matches: 12. The length of the CDR3 is 16 residues. Germline lookup yields CDR1 MDHEN and CDR2 SYDVKM. CDR3 nucleotide sequence: TGTGCCAGCCACTCAAGACTAGCGGGAAGTCTAGAGACCCAGTACTTC. The encoded protein is CASHSRLAGSLETQYF.

The chain is built from TRBV12-3 or TRBV12-4 and TRBJ2-7; no firm D call. The CDR3 extends over 14 amino acids. The V end lost 3 bases, the J end lost 2 bases, and 11 bases lay between the germline ends. The CDR3 DNA reads TGTGCCAGCAGTTTTTCTGGGTCTCCCTACGAGCAGTACTTC. Residues: CASSFSGSPYEQYF.

This chain links TRBV6-1 with TRBJ2-7; 11 positions agree with TRBD2. This CDR3 is 15 amino acids long. The V and J ends lost 4 bases and 3 bases, in that order; junction bases with no gene match: 5. CDR1 and CDR2 (germline): MNHNS, SASEGT. The CDR3 sequence is CASSAGLAAYYEQYF. For the CDR3, the DNA is TGTGCCAGCAGTGCGGGACTAGCGGCCTACTACGAGCAGTACTTC.